This T cell receptor beta chain was sequenced in a study of blood T cell repertoires in COVID-19. Study at large: The samples span acute and convalescent COVID-19 from the United States, Italy and Spain. T cells, B-cell-depleted T cells, or PBMCs provided the cDNA or gDNA that served as material.

Trimming took 4 bases from V and 1 from J, leaving 7 bases between them. The CDR3 is made up of 13 amino acids. Germline V lookup: CDR1 ENHRY, CDR2 SYGVKD. Per the authors' pipeline: Using reference gene primer amplification, nucleated cell counts were estimated. Repertoires were generated with immunoSEQ multiplex PCR, while TCRdb's copy carries only in-frame clones and drops some. Clone size and the V and J calls come from that table; the DNA yielded D and trimming. The sample includes more than 250,000 clones, more than 70% of them seen just once. The source material was peripheral blood. The receptor's source is a man younger than 35 who had recovered from COVID-19. The rearrangement links TRBV10-3 to TRBJ1-1; D perhaps matches TRBD1 (5 bases). CDR3 protein: CAISVQENTEAFF. CDR3 DNA sequence: TGTGCCATCAGTGTACAGGAGAACACTGAAGCTTTCTTT.